This T cell receptor beta chain was captured in a study of blood T cell repertoires in COVID-19. The overall study: In each case, the material was cDNA or gDNA derived from T cells, B-cell-depleted T cells, or PBMCs.

Only in-frame clones appear in the TCRdb table, and some are missing; sequencing was by immunoSEQ multiplex PCR. Here the sample spans roughly 230,000 clones, about 84% being singletons. Trimming at V came to 0 bases and at J to 5 bases, leaving 7 bases not matched to a gene. CDR1 is LNHNV and CDR2 is YYDKDF in the germline V gene (reference sequence). This CDR3 contains 16 residues. J is TRBJ2-5 and V is TRBV15; 9 nucleotides line up with TRBD1. What was sequenced was peripheral blood. This clonotype was sampled from a woman of 80 years or more with acute or convalescent COVID-19. The CDR3 spells CATSRDPQGAGETQYF. Here the CDR3 DNA reads TGTGCCACCAGCAGAGATCCACAGGGGGCAGGGGAGACCCAGTACTTC.